Below, 25 T cell receptor beta chains from the same sample are listed, as sequenced in a study of blood T cell repertoires in COVID-19. TCRdb's copy holds only in-frame clones and misses some; the assay was immunoSEQ multiplex PCR. This table holds some 200,000 clones, roughly four fifths found once. The material sequenced was peripheral blood. The source of these receptors is a woman older than 75 with COVID-19, enrolled during active disease.

J is TRBJ1-4 and V is TRBV6-5; D unresolved. The germline CDR1 and CDR2 sequences are MNHEY and SVGAGI. V shed 6 bases and J shed 8 bases, with 10 bases lying between them. The length of the CDR3 is 12 residues. The CDR3 nucleotides read TGTGCCAGCAGCCGGGGAGGGGAAAAACTGTTTTTT. The encoded protein is CASSRGGEKLFF.

There are a few counts of this clone. The chain uses TRBV19 and TRBJ1-5; maybe TRBD1 (5 bases). The CDR3 has 13 residues. Germline CDR1 LNHDA, CDR2 SQIVND (reference sequence). The ends were cut back, 7 bases at V and 3 bases at J, with 10 bases in the middle. CDR3 DNA: TGTGCCAGTACCGGACACCCCAATCAGCCCCAGCATTTT. Its protein product is CASTGHPNQPQHF. Looking up the rest from reference TRBV19 and TRBJ1-5 gives the full variable domain: DGGITQSPKYLFRKEGQNVTLSCEQNLNHDAMYWYRQDPGQGLRLIYYSQIVNDFQKGDIAEGYSVSREKKESFPLTVTSAQKNPTAFYLCASTGHPNQPQHFGDGTRLSIL.

The rearrangement links TRBV5-4 to TRBJ2-3; 7 positions agree with TRBD2. Losses at the gene ends were 4 bases for V and 5 bases for J; bases not matched to a gene: 10. CDR3 length equals 15 residues. Germline lookup yields CDR1 SGHNT and CDR2 YYREEE (reference sequence). CDR3 residues: CASSPQASGLDTQYF. CDR3 bases: TGTGCCAGCAGCCCCCAGGCTAGCGGATTAGATACGCAGTATTTT.

The chain combines TRBV27 with TRBJ2-7; a weak D match, TRBD2 (6 bases). V was trimmed by 1 base and J by 2 bases, leaving 9 bases between them. This CDR3 has 14 residues. CDR1 MNHEY and CDR2 SMNVEV come from the germline V gene (reference sequence). The CDR3 region has the DNA TGTGCCAGCAGTTTATACCCGGGGGCCTACGAGCAGTACTTC. Translation gives CASSLYPGAYEQYF.

The rearrangement uses TRBV3-1 (or the pseudogene TRBV3-2) and TRBJ2-7, with 7 bases lining up with TRBD2. From germline, CDR1 is LGHDT and CDR2 YNNKEL (reference sequence). Unmatched junction bases numbered 15, after V lost 5 bases and J lost 2 bases. The CDR3 length is 17 residues. CDR3 nucleotide sequence: TGTGCCAGCAGCTCTTCTTTCCGTAGCGGGCTGACCTACGAGCAGTACTTC. Amino acids: CASSSSFRSGLTYEQYF.

The V gene is TRBV5-6, the J gene TRBJ2-3, with 8 nucleotides matching TRBD1. There are 15 residues in the CDR3. Germline CDR1 and CDR2: SGHDT and YYEEEE. V lost 0 bases, J lost 4 bases, and 4 bases stayed unmatched. CDR3 residues: CASSLVMTGADTQYF. The CDR3 nucleotides are TGTGCCAGCAGCTTGGTTATGACAGGGGCAGATACGCAGTATTTT.

The gene calls are TRBV5-1 and TRBJ2-3, with 7 positions matching TRBD1. The CDR3 has 15 amino acids. Germline CDR1 and CDR2: SGHRS and YFSETQ. With V trimmed by 4 bases and J by 0 bases, 5 bases remained unmatched. DNA of the CDR3: TGCGCCAGCAGCCCAGACAGGGCTAGCACAGATACGCAGTATTTT. It specifies CASSPDRASTDTQYF.

The CDR3 here is CASSLALSAYEQYF. CDR3 nucleotides: TGTGCCAGCAGCTTAGCCCTATCCGCCTACGAGCAGTACTTC. The chain employs TRBV13 and TRBJ2-7; no firm D call. Germline V CDR1 and CDR2: PRHDT, FYEKMQ (reference sequence). The CDR3 covers 14 residues. V lost 1 base and J lost 2, with 9 bases in between.

This chain joins TRBV7-2 and TRBJ2-7, with TRBD2 matching 8 bases. Germline assignment: CDR1 SGHTA and CDR2 FQGNSA. J gave up 6 bases and V 2 bases, and 9 bases lay outside the gene matches. The CDR3 runs to 15 residues. In nucleotides, the CDR3 is TGTGCCAGCAGCTTACTTTCCGCGGGAGGCCCCGAGCAGTACTTC. It is translated as CASSLLSAGGPEQYF.

This clone occurred a few times. The rearrangement uses TRBV19 and TRBJ2-1; D is undetermined. V lost 4 bases and J 4 bases, leaving 17 bases between the germline ends. Looked up from germline, CDR1 is LNHDA and CDR2 is SQIVND (reference sequence). The CDR3 contains 16 residues. CDR3 in DNA: TGTGCCAGTAGTAAAGACTGGTCCCTCGGGTACAATGAGCAGTTCTTC. Encoded protein: CASSKDWSLGYNEQFF.

The chain uses TRBV24-1 and TRBJ1-1; D is possibly TRBD1 (5 bases). The germline V gene encodes CDR1 KGHDR and CDR2 SFDVKD. Trimming cost V 9 bases and J 1 base, with 17 bases left between them. CDR3 length: 15 amino acids. CDR3 DNA: TGTGCCACCCCTCGGGGGGGGGTACCGAACACTGAAGCTTTCTTT. Translation gives CATPRGGVPNTEAFF.

The V and J genes are TRBV7-2 and TRBJ2-1, with TRBD2 matching 8 bases. This CDR3 is built from 15 residues. Per germline, CDR1 SGHTA and CDR2 FQGNSA. The trim removed 5 bases at V and 4 bases at J, leaving 7 bases unmatched. The CDR3 region is CASSLKTSEYNEQFF. The CDR3 nucleotides are TGTGCCAGCAGCCTAAAGACTAGCGAGTACAATGAGCAGTTCTTC.

The chain has TRBV2 and TRBJ1-1, with TRBD1 matching over 11 bases. CDR1 and CDR2 (germline): SNHLY, FYNNEI. There are 16 residues in the CDR3. Trimming removed 3 bases from V and 3 bases from J; junction bases left unmatched: 6. CDR3 region: CASSERTGGADTEAFF. CDR3 bases: TGTGCCAGCAGTGAGAGGACAGGGGGCGCCGACACTGAAGCTTTCTTT.

The V gene is TRBV7-9, the J gene TRBJ2-2; D remains ambiguous. V was shortened by 5 bases and J by 6 bases, with 7 bases between the two germline ends. The length of the CDR3 is 12 residues. Germline V lookup: CDR1 SEHNR, CDR2 FQNEAQ (reference sequence). The CDR3 loop reads CASSPPAGELFF. The CDR3 DNA sequence: TGTGCCAGCAGCCCCCCCGCCGGGGAGCTGTTTTTT.

There are a few counts of this clone. The V call is TRBV4-2, the J call TRBJ1-2, with no clear D. The CDR3 totals 15 residues. The germline V and J ends were trimmed by 0 bases and 8 bases, with 16 bases remaining between them. CDR1 and CDR2 from the germline V gene are LGHNA and YNFKEQ. CDR3 nucleotide sequence: TGTGCCAGCAGCCAAGACCGATTGAGGGAGAAAGGCTACACCTTC. It specifies CASSQDRLREKGYTF.

This chain connects TRBV3-1 (or the pseudogene TRBV3-2) to TRBJ2-7, with D possibly TRBD2 on 6 matching bases. This CDR3 contains 14 residues. V was shortened by 6 bases and J by 2 bases, with 14 bases between the two germline ends. The germline V gene encodes CDR1 LGHDT and CDR2 YNNKEL (reference sequence). DNA for the CDR3: TGTGCCAGCAGTTATGGGGGGTGGACCTACGAGCAGTACTTC. It specifies CASSYGGWTYEQYF.

The rearrangement links TRBV6-5 to TRBJ1-2, with D possibly matching TRBD1 (6 bases). Trimming shortened V by 7 bases and J by 8 bases, and 17 bases separated the two germline ends. The CDR3 totals 13 residues. CDR1 and CDR2 (germline): MNHEY, SVGAGI. CDR3 nucleotides: TGTGCCAGCACCCGGCGGGGGGCTGAGGGCTACACCTTC. Translating gives CASTRRGAEGYTF.

This chain uses TRBV9 with TRBJ2-5; 8 bases are shared with TRBD2. The V gene end was trimmed by 3 bases and the J gene end by 6 bases; junction bases not matched to a gene: 7. This CDR3 comprises 14 residues. Looked up from germline, CDR1 is SGDLS and CDR2 is YYNGEE. The CDR3 DNA reads as TGTGCCAGCAGCGGTGTCCGGGGGGGACAGACCCAGTACTTC. It is translated as CASSGVRGGQTQYF.

J is TRBJ2-2 and V is TRBV5-5; weak D call: TRBD1 (6 bases). This CDR3 region has 15 residues. The V gene lost 4 bases and the J gene lost 1 base, with 11 bases spanning the gap. Germline loops: CDR1 SGHKS, CDR2 YYEKEE (reference sequence). The CDR3 sequence: CASSQQGGNTGELFF. CDR3 nucleotide sequence: TGTGCCAGCAGCCAACAAGGGGGGAACACCGGGGAGCTGTTTTTT.

This chain links TRBV2 with TRBJ1-6; 7 bases agree with TRBD1. Germline V lookup: CDR1 SNHLY, CDR2 FYNNEI. CDR3 length: 17 amino acids. J lost 4 bases, V lost 8 bases, and 14 bases had no gene match. The chain's CDR3 is CASGTVQGPLYNSPLHF. For the CDR3, the DNA is TGTGCCAGCGGGACAGTACAGGGGCCTCTTTATAATTCACCCCTCCACTTT.

The chain uses TRBV28 and TRBJ2-2; D is unclear. Germline CDR1 MDHEN, CDR2 SYDVKM. The V end was cut by 2 bases, the J end by 3 bases, with 16 bases between. The length of the CDR3 is 17 residues. In nucleotides, the CDR3 is TGTGCCAGCAGTTTAAGGCTCTCACGACTCCACACCGGGGAGCTGTTTTTT. Protein product: CASSLRLSRLHTGELFF.

On this clone: Other nucleotide sequences in the sample specify the same CDR3. The J gene is TRBJ2-7, the V gene TRBV7-2; 12 nucleotides match TRBD2. The length of the CDR3 is 15 residues. Germline V gives CDR1 SGHTA, CDR2 FQGNSA. After removal of 3 bases from V and 0 bases from J, the junction contained 0 bases not matched to a gene. The chain's CDR3 is CASSLTSGGSYEQYF. The CDR3, as DNA: TGTGCCAGCAGCTTGACTAGCGGGGGCTCCTACGAGCAGTACTTC.

J is TRBJ1-3 and V is TRBV2; TRBD1 matches at 8 bases. J lost 0 bases, V lost 5 bases, and 3 bases had no gene match. The CDR3 has 15 amino acids. From germline, CDR1 is SNHLY and CDR2 FYNNEI. The DNA for the CDR3 is TGTGCCAGCAGTCGACAGGGGCTCTCTGGAAACACCATATATTTT. Translating it yields CASSRQGLSGNTIYF.

The chain employs TRBV18 and TRBJ1-2; 8 bases align to TRBD1. J gave up 4 bases and V 2 bases, and 6 bases lay outside the gene matches. The CDR3 is 15 residues long. Germline CDR1 and CDR2: KGHSH and LQKENI. The CDR3: CASSPNQGAPYGYTF. The CDR3 nucleotides read TGTGCCAGCTCACCAAATCAGGGGGCTCCCTATGGCTACACCTTC.

The V gene is TRBV28, the J gene TRBJ1-5; D remains unclear. The CDR3 is 13 residues long. Germline V gene sequence: CDR1 MDHEN, CDR2 SYDVKM. Trimming removed 5 bases at V and 3 bases at J, with 8 bases between. CDR3 sequence reads: CASSPRYNQPQHF. The CDR3, as DNA: TGTGCCAGCAGTCCCCGGTACAATCAGCCCCAGCATTTT.